Following are 25 T cell receptor beta chains from one sample sequenced in a study of T cell repertoires in cytomegalovirus infection. The antigens these receptors bind are not known. TCRdb re-derived calls from the reads in MiXCR, one entry per CDR3 protein. The table has 700,000 to 850,000 distinct CDR3 sequences, about 31% seen once; the top ten hold roughly 12%. The source was cultured CD8+ T cells from PBMCs, collected from culture after CMV antigen stimulation. The origin of the receptors is a human donor in good health (CMV status not recorded). Some clones in this sample may be carry-over from other donors' samples.

The chain joins TRBV6-1 to TRBJ1-1, with TRBD1 matching over 7 bases. CDR1 is MNHNS and CDR2 is SASEGT in the germline V gene. CDR3 length: 14 amino acids. With 5 bases clipped from V and 7 bases from J, the junction kept 10 bases outside the gene matches. CDR3 residues: CASSFSRDRDEAFF. The CDR3 coding sequence is TGTGCCAGCAGTTTTTCCCGGGACAGAGATGAAGCTTTCTTT.

The chain is built from TRBV6-2 or TRBV6-3 and TRBJ2-7, with no clear D. The CDR3 runs 13 residues. The ends were cut back, 0 bases at V and 4 bases at J, with 7 bases in the middle. Germline V lookup: CDR1 MNHEY, CDR2 SVGEGT. The CDR3 bases are TGTGCCAGCAGTTACTCGCTCACTTACGAGCAGTACGTC. This codes for CASSYSLTYEQYV.

This clonotype was recorded a few times. The chain recombines TRBV7-8 with TRBJ2-1; possible D gene TRBD1, 6 bases. V shed 1 base and J shed 4 bases, with 11 bases lying between them. The CDR3 contains 15 residues. The germline V gene encodes CDR1 SGHVS and CDR2 FQNEAQ. CDR3 residues: CASSLGGGKYNEQFF. As DNA, the CDR3 is TGTGCCAGCAGCTTAGGAGGGGGTAAATACAATGAGCAGTTCTTC.

The rearrangement joins TRBV6-5 to TRBJ1-1, with TRBD1 matching 9 bases. The CDR3 contains 12 residues. Looked up from germline, CDR1 is MNHEY and CDR2 is SVGAGI. Trimming removed 8 bases from V and 4 bases from J; junction bases left unmatched: 2. CDR3 nucleotides: TGTGCCAGCCGGACAGGGGCCACTGAAGCTTTCTTT. This gives the protein CASRTGATEAFF.

The chain employs TRBV19 and TRBJ2-6; the match to TRBD1 covers 7 bases. The germline CDR1 and CDR2 sequences are LNHDA and SQIVND (reference sequence). J gave up 0 bases and V 3 bases, and 23 bases lay outside the gene matches. The CDR3 covers 23 residues. CDR3 nucleotides: TGTGCCAGTAGTATTGAGAATATAGAGGGGACAGACCGTACACGCTCTGGGGCCAACGTCCTGACTTTC. Its protein product is CASSIENIEGTDRTRSGANVLTF.

The rearrangement links TRBV19 to TRBJ1-5; D remains unclear. V was clipped by 5 bases and J by 2 bases, with 19 bases between them. CDR3 length: 17 residues. CDR1 and CDR2 (germline): LNHDA, SQIVND (reference sequence). CDR3 amino acids: CASSFKIGFGGNQPQHF. The DNA of the CDR3 is TGTGCCAGTAGTTTCAAGATCGGGTTCGGCGGCAATCAGCCCCAGCATTTT.

This clonotype was observed at least ten times. The chain joins TRBV7-6 to TRBJ1-3; D is unresolved. The germline V gene encodes CDR1 SGHVS and CDR2 FNYEAQ. CDR3 length equals 16 residues. V lost 3 bases and J 0 bases, leaving 12 bases between the germline ends. Here the CDR3 reads CASSFGGGSSGNTIYF. The DNA for the CDR3 is TGTGCCAGCAGCTTTGGCGGAGGAAGCTCTGGAAACACCATATATTTT. Filled out from reference TRBV7-6 and TRBJ1-3, the complete variable domain reads GAGVSQSPRYKVTKRGQDVALRCDPISGHVSLYWYRQALGQGPEFLTYFNYEAQQDKSGLPNDRFSAERPEGSISTLTIQRTEQRDSAMYRCASSFGGGSSGNTIYFGEGSWLTVV.

The V call is TRBV6-5, the J call TRBJ2-3; D is unresolved. Trimming removed 7 bases from V and 4 bases from J, with 18 bases in between. The V gene's germline CDR1 is MNHEY and CDR2 SVGAGI. CDR3 length: 15 residues. DNA for the CDR3: TGTGCCAGCACCACGGGTAGGCACCTCTCAGATACGCAGTATTTT. Its translation: CASTTGRHLSDTQYF.

In this sample, this clonotype turned up many times. This sequence joins TRBV7-8 and TRBJ1-5, with D maybe TRBD1 (6 bases). V was clipped by 1 base and J by 7 bases, with 11 bases between them. CDR1 and CDR2 (germline): SGHVS, FQNEAQ. This CDR3 contains 14 residues. The CDR3 spells CASSLGQDGQPQHF. As DNA, the CDR3 is TGTGCCAGCAGCTTAGGACAGGACGGGCAGCCCCAGCATTTT.

This chain uses TRBV19 with TRBJ1-6; D is perhaps TRBD1 (5 bases). The germline V gene has CDR1 LNHDA and CDR2 SQIVND (reference sequence). V was clipped by 3 bases and J by 6 bases, with 15 bases between them. The CDR3 runs 16 residues. DNA for the CDR3: TGTGCCAGTAGTATGGCTGAGGAGGGACCTAATTCACCCCTCCACTTT. Translating gives CASSMAEEGPNSPLHF.

The chain couples TRBV20-1 to TRBJ1-5; D perhaps matches TRBD1 (6 bases). Germline values: CDR1 DFQATT, CDR2 SNEGSKA (reference sequence). V was shortened by 7 bases and J by 0 bases, with 13 bases between the two germline ends. The CDR3 sequence is 14 residues long. The CDR3 spells CSGRGIYSNQPQHF. The CDR3, as DNA: TGCAGTGGCAGGGGAATTTATAGCAATCAGCCCCAGCATTTT.

The chain has TRBV12-3 or TRBV12-4 and TRBJ1-5; 7 nucleotides agree with TRBD1. The CDR3 contains 16 residues. J lost 1 base, V lost 4 bases, and 7 bases had no gene match. The CDR3 nucleotides read TGTGCCAGCAGTTGGGGGACGACAGGGAGCAATCAGCCCCAGCATTTT. Translation gives CASSWGTTGSNQPQHF.

V is TRBV12-3 or TRBV12-4 and J is TRBJ2-1; the D call may be TRBD1 or TRBD2 (5 bases each). V gave up 8 bases and J gave up 7 bases, with 18 bases separating them. This CDR3 region has 14 residues. CDR3 nucleotide sequence: TGTGCCAGCCACGAGGGGAATCCCTCGAATGAGCAGTTCTTC. It yields the protein CASHEGNPSNEQFF.

V gene TRBV7-6 combines with J gene TRBJ2-7; D not resolved. Germline values: CDR1 SGHVS, CDR2 FNYEAQ. The CDR3 has 15 residues. V dropped 5 bases and J dropped 1 base, with 15 bases sitting between them. CDR3 sequence reads: CASSLDSKRSYEQYF. CDR3 DNA: TGTGCCAGCAGCCTGGATTCAAAGAGATCCTACGAGCAGTACTTC.

The chain employs TRBV7-2 and TRBJ2-1, with TRBD1 matching 10 bases. The V gene's germline CDR1 is SGHTA and CDR2 FQGNSA. The V segment lost 5 bases and the J segment 8 bases; nucleotides outside the gene matches: 9. CDR3 length: 15 amino acids. CDR3 region: CASSHRDRGKDEQFF. CDR3 DNA sequence: TGTGCCAGCAGCCACCGGGACAGGGGTAAGGATGAGCAGTTCTTC.

The chain employs TRBV28 and TRBJ2-3; D is perhaps TRBD1 (6 bases). Between the trimmed V and J ends, which lost 6 bases and 1 base, there was a span of 20 bases. Germline V gene sequence: CDR1 MDHEN, CDR2 SYDVKM. CDR3 length equals 17 residues. The CDR3 here is CASSYPPDRPRTDTQYF. The CDR3 DNA sequence: TGTGCCAGCAGCTACCCTCCAGACAGGCCCCGCACAGATACGCAGTATTTT.

The V and J genes are TRBV27 and TRBJ2-5, with D perhaps matching TRBD1 (5 bases). The CDR3 has 14 residues. Trimming cost V 6 bases and J 5 bases, with 16 bases left between them. Germline lookup yields CDR1 MNHEY and CDR2 SMNVEV (reference sequence). The CDR3 is CASRPRVHPETQYF. For the CDR3, the DNA is TGTGCCAGCAGACCCAGGGTTCACCCTGAGACCCAGTACTTC.

The rearrangement joins TRBV6-1 to TRBJ2-1; D possibly uses TRBD1 or TRBD2 (5 bases each). Germline V gene sequence: CDR1 MNHNS, CDR2 SASEGT. The CDR3 runs to 16 residues. Trimming left V 5 bases short and J 5 bases short, with 19 bases between. CDR3 DNA: TGTGCCAGCAGTATCAGTGGGGGTGGGGGTAACAATGAGCAGTTCTTC. It translates to CASSISGGGGNNEQFF.

This chain connects TRBV27 to TRBJ2-2; 7 bases are a match to TRBD1. This CDR3 has 16 residues. With 4 bases clipped from V and 0 bases from J, the junction kept 5 bases outside the gene matches. Germline CDR1 and CDR2: MNHEY and SMNVEV (reference sequence). For the CDR3, the DNA is TGTGCCAGCAGTTACCGGGACAGACCGAACACCGGGGAGCTGTTTTTT. Translating it yields CASSYRDRPNTGELFF.

This sequence joins TRBV7-2 and TRBJ1-2; no firm D call. Per the germline V gene, CDR1 is SGHTA and CDR2 is FQGNSA. The CDR3 has 12 amino acids. Between the trimmed V and J ends, which lost 1 base and 4 bases, there was a span of 4 bases. CDR3 nucleotides: TGTGCCAGCAGCTTAGAACCCTATGGCTACACCTTC. Translating gives CASSLEPYGYTF.

This clonotype was counted between two and nine times. The genes are TRBV11-2 and TRBJ2-2; D might be TRBD1 (6 bases). Trimming left V 0 bases short and J 1 base short, with 18 bases between. CDR3 size: 19 residues. CDR1 SGHAT and CDR2 FQNNGV come from the germline V gene. The chain's CDR3 is CASSLEYYGTKGNTGELFF. CDR3 nucleotides: TGTGCCAGCAGCTTAGAATACTACGGGACAAAAGGGAACACCGGGGAGCTGTTTTTT.

The rearrangement uses TRBV12-3 or TRBV12-4 and TRBJ1-2, with D unclear. The CDR3 runs 14 residues. V was trimmed by 3 bases and J by 2 bases, leaving 10 bases between them. CDR3 residues: CASSLAPLNYGYTF. As DNA, the CDR3 is TGTGCCAGCAGTTTGGCACCTCTAAACTATGGCTACACCTTC.

The chain links TRBV20-1 to TRBJ2-7, with 12 bases identical to TRBD1. The CDR3 length is 13 residues. Germline V gene lookup returns CDR1 DFQATT and CDR2 SNEGSKA (reference sequence). The ends lost 6 bases at V and 4 bases at J; junction bases unmatched: 4. DNA of the CDR3: TGCAGTGCGGGACAGGGGGCAGGGTACGAGCAGTACGTC. Amino acids: CSAGQGAGYEQYV.

V usage is TRBV7-9 and J usage is TRBJ2-5; 12 positions agree with TRBD2. The CDR3 has 18 amino acids. Per germline, CDR1 SEHNR and CDR2 FQNEAQ (reference sequence). V lost 1 base to trimming and J lost 1 base; unmatched junction nucleotides: 7. For the CDR3, the DNA is TGTGCCAGCAGCTTAGGGACTAGCGGGGCCCTGTCCCAAGAGACCCAGTACTTC. Translated: CASSLGTSGALSQETQYF.

This clonotype showed up just a few times. The rearrangement uses TRBV6-5 and TRBJ1-1; D is uncertain. There are 12 residues in the CDR3. Trimming shortened V by 6 bases and J by 4 bases, and 9 bases separated the two germline ends. The germline CDR1 and CDR2 sequences are MNHEY and SVGAGI. The CDR3 coding sequence is TGTGCCAGCAGCCGTTCCACCACTGAAGCTTTCTTT. This gives the protein CASSRSTTEAFF.